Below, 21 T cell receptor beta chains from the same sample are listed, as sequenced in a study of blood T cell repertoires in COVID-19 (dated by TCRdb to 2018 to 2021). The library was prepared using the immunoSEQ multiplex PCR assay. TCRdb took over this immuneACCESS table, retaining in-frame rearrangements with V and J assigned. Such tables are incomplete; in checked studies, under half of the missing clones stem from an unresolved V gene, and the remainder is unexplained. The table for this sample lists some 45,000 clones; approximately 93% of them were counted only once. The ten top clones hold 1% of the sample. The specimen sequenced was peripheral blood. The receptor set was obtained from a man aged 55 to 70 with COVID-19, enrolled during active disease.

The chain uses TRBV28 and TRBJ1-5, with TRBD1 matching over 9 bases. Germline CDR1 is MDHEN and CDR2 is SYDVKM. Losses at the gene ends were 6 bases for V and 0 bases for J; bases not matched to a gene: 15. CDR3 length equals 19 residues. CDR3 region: CASRSPGQGQRYSNQPQHF. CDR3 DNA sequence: TGTGCCAGCAGATCTCCGGGACAGGGCCAACGCTATAGCAATCAGCCCCAGCATTTT.

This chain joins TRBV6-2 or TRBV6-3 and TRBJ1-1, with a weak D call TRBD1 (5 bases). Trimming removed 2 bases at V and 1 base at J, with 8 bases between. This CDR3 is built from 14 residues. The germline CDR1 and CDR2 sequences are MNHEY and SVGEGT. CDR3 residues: CASSYLQGNTEAFF. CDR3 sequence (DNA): TGTGCCAGCAGTTACCTCCAGGGGAACACTGAAGCTTTCTTT.

The CDR3 loop reads CAWTRGLEAPSGNTIYF. The CDR3 bases are TGTGCCTGGACTCGAGGGCTAGAAGCTCCCTCTGGAAACACCATATATTTT. V usage is TRBV30 and J usage is TRBJ1-3; D remains unclear. The germline V gene encodes CDR1 GTSNPN and CDR2 SVGIG (reference sequence). The CDR3 contains 17 residues. The V end lost 4 bases, the J end lost 0 bases, and 19 bases lay between the germline ends.

CDR3 sequence: CAWKQGPLYGYTF. DNA for the CDR3: TGTGCCTGGAAACAGGGACCTCTATATGGCTACACCTTC. J is TRBJ1-2 and V is TRBV30, with D tentatively TRBD1 (6 bases). The germline V gene has CDR1 GTSNPN and CDR2 SVGIG (reference sequence). Trimming pared 4 bases from V and 5 bases from J, leaving 14 bases between. CDR3 length equals 13 residues.

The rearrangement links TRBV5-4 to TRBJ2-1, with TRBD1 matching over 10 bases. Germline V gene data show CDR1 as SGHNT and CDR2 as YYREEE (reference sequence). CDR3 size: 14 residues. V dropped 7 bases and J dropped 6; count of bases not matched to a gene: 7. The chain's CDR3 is CASSRQGASNEQFF. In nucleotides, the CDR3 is TGTGCCAGCTCACGACAGGGGGCAAGCAATGAGCAGTTCTTC.

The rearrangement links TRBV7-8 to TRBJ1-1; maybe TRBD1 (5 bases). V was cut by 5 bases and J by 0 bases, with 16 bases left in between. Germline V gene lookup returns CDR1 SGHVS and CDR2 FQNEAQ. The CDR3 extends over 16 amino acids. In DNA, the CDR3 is TGTGCCAGCAGCCTCAGGGCAGGGCGAATGAACACTGAAGCTTTCTTT. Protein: CASSLRAGRMNTEAFF.

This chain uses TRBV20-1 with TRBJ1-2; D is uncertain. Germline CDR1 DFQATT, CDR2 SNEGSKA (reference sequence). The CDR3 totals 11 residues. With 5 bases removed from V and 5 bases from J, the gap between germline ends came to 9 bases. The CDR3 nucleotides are TGCAGTGCTGGAGCCTTATATGGCTACACCTTC. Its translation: CSAGALYGYTF.

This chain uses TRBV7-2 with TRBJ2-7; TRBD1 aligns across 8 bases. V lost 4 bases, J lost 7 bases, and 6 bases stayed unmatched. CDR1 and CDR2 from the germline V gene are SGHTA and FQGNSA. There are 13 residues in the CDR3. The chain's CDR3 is CASSSARGREQYF. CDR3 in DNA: TGTGCCAGCAGCTCGGCCAGGGGGCGTGAGCAGTACTTC.

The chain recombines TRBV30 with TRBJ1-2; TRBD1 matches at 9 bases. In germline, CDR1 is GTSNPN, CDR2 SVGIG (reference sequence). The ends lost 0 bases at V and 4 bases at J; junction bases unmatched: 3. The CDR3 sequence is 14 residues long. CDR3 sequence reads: CAWSVQGASYGYTF. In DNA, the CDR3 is TGTGCCTGGAGTGTACAGGGGGCGAGCTATGGCTACACCTTC.

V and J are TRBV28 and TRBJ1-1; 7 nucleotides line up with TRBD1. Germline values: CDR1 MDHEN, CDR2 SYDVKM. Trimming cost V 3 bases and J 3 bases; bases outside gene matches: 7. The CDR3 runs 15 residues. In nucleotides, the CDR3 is TGTGCCAGCAGTTTGGTCAACAGGGGATACACTGAAGCTTTCTTT. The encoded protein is CASSLVNRGYTEAFF.

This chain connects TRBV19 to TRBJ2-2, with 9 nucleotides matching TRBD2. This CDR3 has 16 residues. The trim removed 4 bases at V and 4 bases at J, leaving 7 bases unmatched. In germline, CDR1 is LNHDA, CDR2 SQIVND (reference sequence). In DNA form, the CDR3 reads TGTGCCAGTAGTAAACAGACTAGCGGAGCCACCGGGGAGCTGTTTTTT. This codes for CASSKQTSGATGELFF.

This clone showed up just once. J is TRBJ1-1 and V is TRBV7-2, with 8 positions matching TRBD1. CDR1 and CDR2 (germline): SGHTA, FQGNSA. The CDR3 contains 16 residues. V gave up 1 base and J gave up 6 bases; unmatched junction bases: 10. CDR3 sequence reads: CASSLVGQGAWAEAFF. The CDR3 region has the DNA TGTGCCAGCAGCTTAGTTGGGCAGGGGGCCTGGGCTGAAGCTTTCTTT.

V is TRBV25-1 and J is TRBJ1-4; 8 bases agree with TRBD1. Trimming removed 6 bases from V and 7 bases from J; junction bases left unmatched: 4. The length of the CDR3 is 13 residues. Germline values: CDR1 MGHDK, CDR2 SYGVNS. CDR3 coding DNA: TGTGCCAGCAGAACAGGGGGGTTTGAAAAACTGTTTTTT. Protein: CASRTGGFEKLFF.

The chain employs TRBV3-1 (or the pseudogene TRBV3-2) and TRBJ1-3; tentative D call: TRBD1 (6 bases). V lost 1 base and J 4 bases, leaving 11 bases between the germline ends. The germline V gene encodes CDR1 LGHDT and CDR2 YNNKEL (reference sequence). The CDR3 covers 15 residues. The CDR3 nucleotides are TGTGCCAGCAGCCAAGTATTAACAGGGGGAAACACCATATATTTT. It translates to CASSQVLTGGNTIYF.

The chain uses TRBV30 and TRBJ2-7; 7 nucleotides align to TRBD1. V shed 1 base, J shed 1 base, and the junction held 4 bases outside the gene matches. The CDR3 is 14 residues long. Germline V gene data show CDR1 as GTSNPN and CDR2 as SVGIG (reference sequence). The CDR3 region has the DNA TGTGCCTGGAGTGGGGGACAGAATTCCTACGAGCAGTACTTC. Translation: CAWSGGQNSYEQYF.

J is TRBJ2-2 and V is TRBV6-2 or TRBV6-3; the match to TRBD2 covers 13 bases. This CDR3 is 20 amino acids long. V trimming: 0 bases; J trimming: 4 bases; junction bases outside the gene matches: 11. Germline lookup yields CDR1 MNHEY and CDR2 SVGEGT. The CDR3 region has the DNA TGTGCCAGCAGTTACTCGGGCGGACTAGCGGGAGTGGGTTCCACCGGGGAGCTGTTTTTT. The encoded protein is CASSYSGGLAGVGSTGELFF.

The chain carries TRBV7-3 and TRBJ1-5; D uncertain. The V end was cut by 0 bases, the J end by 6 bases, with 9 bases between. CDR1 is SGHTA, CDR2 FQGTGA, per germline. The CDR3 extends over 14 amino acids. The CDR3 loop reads CASSLTAVGQPQHF. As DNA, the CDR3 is TGTGCCAGCAGCTTAACTGCGGTAGGTCAGCCCCAGCATTTT.

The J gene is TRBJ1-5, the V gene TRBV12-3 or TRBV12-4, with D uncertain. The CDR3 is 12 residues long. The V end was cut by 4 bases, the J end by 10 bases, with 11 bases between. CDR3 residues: CASSSPGRPQHF. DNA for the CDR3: TGTGCCAGCAGTTCCCCAGGTCGCCCCCAGCATTTT.

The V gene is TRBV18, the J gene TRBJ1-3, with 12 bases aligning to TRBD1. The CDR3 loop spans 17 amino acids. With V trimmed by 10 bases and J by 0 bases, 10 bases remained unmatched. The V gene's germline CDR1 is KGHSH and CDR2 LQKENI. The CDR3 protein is CATRKGTGGFSGNTIYF. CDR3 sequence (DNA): TGTGCCACGCGAAAGGGGACAGGGGGCTTCTCTGGAAACACCATATATTTT.

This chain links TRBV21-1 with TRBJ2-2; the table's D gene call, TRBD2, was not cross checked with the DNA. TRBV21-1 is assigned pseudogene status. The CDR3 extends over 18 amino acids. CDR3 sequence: CASSKASTSGPRTGELFF. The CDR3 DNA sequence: TGTGCCAGCAGCAAAGCCTCGACTAGCGGGCCACGCACCGGGGAGCTGTTTTTT.

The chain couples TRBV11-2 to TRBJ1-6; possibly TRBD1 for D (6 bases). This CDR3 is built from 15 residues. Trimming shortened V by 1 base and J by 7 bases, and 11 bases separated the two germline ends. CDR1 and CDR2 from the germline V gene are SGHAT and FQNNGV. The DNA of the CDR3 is TGTGCCAGCAGCTTAGTACAGGGAGGGAATTCACCCCTCCACTTT. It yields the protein CASSLVQGGNSPLHF.